The next 13 T cell receptor beta chains were all read from a single sample in a study of radiation and T cells in renal cell carcinoma. The time point was: blood 4 weeks post-SBRT, at nephrectomy. Documented treatment: 15 Gy SBRT to primary tumor, nephrectomy 4 weeks later. The method was immunoSEQ multiplex PCR; TCRdb's version includes in-frame clones alone and lacks a portion of them. The sample includes tens of thousands of clones, around 85% of them seen just once. Sequenced material: blood, taken from a patient whose treatment included radiotherapy and nephrectomy. These receptors originate from a man in his sixties with renal cell carcinoma.

V is TRBV7-6 and J is TRBJ2-3; D gene ambiguous. This CDR3 is 13 amino acids long. Trimming cost V 2 bases and J 0 bases, with 3 bases left between them. CDR1 is SGHVS and CDR2 is FNYEAQ in the germline V gene. CDR3 nucleotides: TGTGCCAGCAGCTTACAAAGCACAGATACGCAGTATTTT. This gives the protein CASSLQSTDTQYF. Supplemented by reference TRBV7-6 and TRBJ2-3, the full variable domain reads GAGVSQSPRYKVTKRGQDVALRCDPISGHVSLYWYRQALGQGPEFLTYFNYEAQQDKSGLPNDRFSAERPEGSISTLTIQRTEQRDSAMYRCASSLQSTDTQYFGPGTRLTVL.

The chain couples TRBV29-1 to TRBJ2-3; TRBD2 aligns across 11 bases. CDR3 length: 15 residues. Germline V CDR1 and CDR2: SQVTM, ANQGSEA. V shed 3 bases and J 1 base; nucleotides not matched to a gene: 3. CDR3 sequence (DNA): TGCAGCGTTGATGGACTAGCGGGCCGCACAGATACGCAGTATTTT. Encoded protein: CSVDGLAGRTDTQYF.

The V call is TRBV5-1, the J call TRBJ2-7; 8 bases line up with TRBD2. The CDR3 spans 16 residues. The trim removed 4 bases at V and 7 bases at J, leaving 16 bases unmatched. From germline, CDR1 is SGHRS and CDR2 YFSETQ. In nucleotides, the CDR3 is TGCGCCAGCAGCCGCGGACTAGCCGGAAAAGGGGGGGAGCAGTACTTC. Translating it yields CASSRGLAGKGGEQYF.

V and J are TRBV7-9 and TRBJ2-1, with 15 bases that match TRBD2. The CDR3 loop spans 16 amino acids. The germline gives CDR1 SEHNR, CDR2 FQNEAQ (reference sequence). Trimming cost V 5 bases and J 9 bases; bases outside gene matches: 8. The CDR3 loop is CASSLPGLAGGSEQFF. Written as DNA, the CDR3 is TGTGCCAGCAGCCTTCCGGGACTAGCGGGAGGAAGTGAGCAGTTCTTC.

The chain employs TRBV19 and TRBJ2-4; D might be TRBD2 (5 bases). V lost 5 bases and J lost 9, with 11 bases in between. Germline V gene lookup returns CDR1 LNHDA and CDR2 SQIVND (reference sequence). This CDR3 spans 12 amino acids. The CDR3 nucleotides read TGTGCCAGTAGTGGGGAGTATCGCATTCAGTACTTC. Protein product: CASSGEYRIQYF.

The chain combines TRBV5-1 with TRBJ2-5; either TRBD1 or TRBD2 may supply D (7 bases each). V was shortened by 3 bases and J by 4 bases, with 16 bases between the two germline ends. From germline, CDR1 is SGHRS and CDR2 YFSETQ. CDR3 length: 15 residues. This CDR3 reads CASSSTGREGETQYF. The CDR3 DNA follows: TGCGCCAGCAGCTCGACAGGGAGGGAGGGAGAGACCCAGTACTTC.

This clone was recorded a few times. The J gene is TRBJ2-7, the V gene TRBV11-2; weak D call: TRBD2 (5 bases). The CDR3 covers 16 residues. Trimming took off 1 base at V and 7 bases at J, with 20 bases between the two ends. Germline lookup yields CDR1 SGHAT and CDR2 FQNNGV. The CDR3 here is CASSLVGLRASGEQYF. The CDR3 nucleotides are TGTGCCAGCAGCTTAGTAGGTCTTCGGGCTTCGGGGGAGCAGTACTTC.

Only one count was recorded for this clone. This CDR3 reads CATSRDFLAFEAFF. For the CDR3, the DNA is TGTGCCACCAGCAGAGATTTCTTGGCATTTGAAGCTTTCTTT. The V and J genes are TRBV15 and TRBJ1-1; D is unclear. The CDR3 contains 14 residues. V was trimmed by 0 bases and J by 7 bases, leaving 12 bases between them. CDR1 is LNHNV, CDR2 YYDKDF, per germline (reference sequence).

The gene calls are TRBV18 and TRBJ2-1, with TRBD2 matching 13 bases. Germline values: CDR1 KGHSH, CDR2 LQKENI. Losses at the gene ends were 6 bases for V and 6 bases for J; bases not matched to a gene: 5. This CDR3 has 15 residues. In nucleotides, the CDR3 is TGTGCCAGCTCCGGACTAGCGGGAGCCTCCAATGAGCAGTTCTTC. Translation: CASSGLAGASNEQFF.

The rearrangement joins TRBV6-5 to TRBJ1-3, with a tentative D call TRBD1 (5 bases). CDR3 length: 16 amino acids. CDR1 and CDR2 (germline): MNHEY, SVGAGI. V was shortened by 0 bases and J by 4 bases, with 13 bases between the two germline ends. CDR3 residues: CASSYSSPGAGNTIYF. In DNA, the CDR3 is TGTGCCAGCAGTTACTCGAGTCCCGGGGCCGGAAACACCATATATTTT.

The chain employs TRBV9 and TRBJ2-3; 9 bases are a match to TRBD1. The CDR3 runs 15 residues. V shed 1 base, J shed 1 base, and the junction held 1 base outside the gene matches. Germline lookup yields CDR1 SGDLS and CDR2 YYNGEE. The CDR3 DNA follows: TGTGCCAGCAGCGTAAGGGACAGGGGCACAGATACGCAGTATTTT. Residues: CASSVRDRGTDTQYF.

The chain uses TRBV29-1 and TRBJ1-3; D not certain. The CDR3 is 13 residues long. CDR1 and CDR2 (germline): SQVTM, ANQGSEA. The ends were cut back, 4 bases at V and 0 bases at J, with 7 bases in the middle. In nucleotides, the CDR3 is TGCAGCGTTGCCGACTACTCTGGAAACACCATATATTTT. Protein product: CSVADYSGNTIYF.

This clone has only a few counts. The chain is built from TRBV5-5 and TRBJ1-1; D gene uncertain. CDR3 size: 16 residues. The germline V gene encodes CDR1 SGHKS and CDR2 YYEKEE (reference sequence). The V and J ends lost 0 bases and 7 bases respectively, with 19 bases between them. CDR3 nucleotides: TGTGCCAGCAGCTTGGATCCATACAGAGACGGGCTTGAAGCTTTCTTT. Translating it yields CASSLDPYRDGLEAFF.